The rows below give T cell receptor beta chains drawn from one sample of a study of PD-1 blockade in classical Hodgkin lymphoma. Repertoires were generated with immunoSEQ multiplex PCR, while TCRdb's copy carries only in-frame clones and drops some. The table lists about 25,000 clones, 80% to 85% of them singletons. This specimen was CD4+ T cells from blood, taken before the fourth cycle of nivolumab. These receptors were collected from a human donor with classical Hodgkin lymphoma. The CDR3 runs from the conserved cysteine through the conserved F or W. The order of the fields is J gene, clone size, D gene, V gene, CDR3 DNA, CDR3 protein. A D gene is named only where the DNA matches it firmly. Some rows have no size entry. The others give once, few or many, or a class for an expanded clone.

J gene: TRBJ1-5
clone size: NA
D gene: TRBD1
V gene: TRBV2
CDR3 DNA: TGTGCCAGCAAGGACAGGGAGAATCAGCCCCAGCATTTT
CDR3 protein: CASKDRENQPQHF

J gene: TRBJ1-2
clone size: NA
D gene: TRBD1
V gene: TRBV6-5
CDR3 DNA: TGTGCCAGCAGTTACCAAGGGGACAGGACTGGCTACACCTTC
CDR3 protein: CASSYQGDRTGYTF

J gene: TRBJ2-7
clone size: NA
D gene: TRBD1
V gene: TRBV28
CDR3 DNA: TGTGCCAGCATCCCTGGACAGGTACTGAACGAGCAGTACTTC
CDR3 protein: CASIPGQVLNEQYF

J gene: TRBJ2-7
clone size: NA
D gene: NA
V gene: TRBV28
CDR3 DNA: TGTGCCAGCAGTTCTCGGTGGGGCGAGCAGTACTTC
CDR3 protein: CASSSRWGEQYF

J gene: TRBJ1-3
clone size: NA
D gene: TRBD1
V gene: TRBV6-6
CDR3 DNA: TGTGCCAGCAGTTCCTCAGGGGGGGGAAACACCATATATTTT
CDR3 protein: CASSSSGGGNTIYF

J gene: TRBJ1-2
clone size: NA
D gene: NA
V gene: TRBV2
CDR3 DNA: TGTGCCAGCAGTGATGGAGGGAGTAACTATGGCTACACCTTC
CDR3 protein: CASSDGGSNYGYTF

J gene: TRBJ1-2
clone size: NA
D gene: NA
V gene: TRBV5-5
CDR3 DNA: TGTGCCAGCAGCTTGGGCCCTTCGCCCAGTAACTATGGCTACACCTTC
CDR3 protein: CASSLGPSPSNYGYTF

J gene: TRBJ2-7
clone size: few
D gene: NA
V gene: TRBV7-2
CDR3 DNA: TGTGCCAGCAGCTTAGGTCGCCAGTCCTACGAGCAGTACTTC
CDR3 protein: CASSLGRQSYEQYF

J gene: TRBJ2-5
clone size: NA
D gene: NA
V gene: TRBV4-2
CDR3 DNA: TGTGCCAGCAGCCAAGAGGGGGGCAGGGCGGGTTTACAAGAGACCCAGTACTTC
CDR3 protein: CASSQEGGRAGLQETQYF

J gene: TRBJ2-7
clone size: NA
D gene: TRBD2
V gene: TRBV28
CDR3 DNA: TGTGCCAGCAGAAGGCCTTACGGGGGGTACGAGCAGTACTTC
CDR3 protein: CASRRPYGGYEQYF

J gene: TRBJ2-3
clone size: NA
D gene: NA
V gene: TRBV7-2
CDR3 DNA: TGTGCCAGCAGCCAGAATAGTCCGAGCACAGATACGCAGTATTTT
CDR3 protein: CASSQNSPSTDTQYF

J gene: TRBJ1-2
clone size: few
D gene: NA
V gene: TRBV6-5
CDR3 DNA: TGTGCCAGCAGGGGATCCGGGATATATGGCTACACCTTC
CDR3 protein: CASRGSGIYGYTF

J gene: TRBJ1-2
clone size: NA
D gene: TRBD1
V gene: TRBV7-6
CDR3 DNA: TGTGCCAGCAGCTTACCGCAGGGGGATGGCTACACCTTC
CDR3 protein: CASSLPQGDGYTF

J gene: TRBJ1-5
clone size: NA
D gene: TRBD1
V gene: TRBV6-5
CDR3 DNA: TGTGCCAGCAGTTACGCGAGAGGGGACAGGTCCCATTTT
CDR3 protein: CASSYARGDRSHF

J gene: TRBJ1-4
clone size: NA
D gene: TRBD1
V gene: TRBV6-5
CDR3 DNA: TGTGCCAGCAGTTACCGGACAGGGGCGAAGGGTGAAAAACTGTTTTTT
CDR3 protein: CASSYRTGAKGEKLFF

J gene: TRBJ1-5
clone size: NA
D gene: NA
V gene: TRBV6-5
CDR3 DNA: TGTGCCACCTCCGAGAGTCGGGGGAATCAGCCCCAGCATTTT
CDR3 protein: CATSESRGNQPQHF

J gene: TRBJ1-6
clone size: NA
D gene: NA
V gene: TRBV27
CDR3 DNA: TGTGCCAGCAGTGATGTAGGAAGGGACAATTCACCCCTCCACTTT
CDR3 protein: CASSDVGRDNSPLHF

J gene: TRBJ1-3
clone size: few
D gene: NA
V gene: TRBV7-9
CDR3 DNA: TGTGCCAGCAGCAGGCCGGACAGCGGAAACACCATATATTTT
CDR3 protein: CASSRPDSGNTIYF

J gene: TRBJ1-1
clone size: few
D gene: NA
V gene: TRBV11-3
CDR3 DNA: TGTGCCAGCAGCTCACTATACACTGAAGCTTTCTTT
CDR3 protein: CASSSLYTEAFF

J gene: TRBJ2-3
clone size: few
D gene: TRBD1
V gene: TRBV6-5
CDR3 DNA: TGTGCCAGCAGTTACGGGACAGGGGGAACAGATACGCAGTATTTT
CDR3 protein: CASSYGTGGTDTQYF

J gene: TRBJ1-6
clone size: few
D gene: NA
V gene: TRBV5-1
CDR3 DNA: TGCGCCAGCAGCGCCGAGAGCTCCTATAATTCACCCCTCCACTTT
CDR3 protein: CASSAESSYNSPLHF

J gene: TRBJ2-7
clone size: once
D gene: TRBD2
V gene: TRBV28
CDR3 DNA: TGTGCCAGCAGTTTCACGCTAGCGGGATTATCCTACGAGCAGTACTTC
CDR3 protein: CASSFTLAGLSYEQYF

J gene: TRBJ1-3
clone size: NA
D gene: NA
V gene: TRBV11-1
CDR3 DNA: TGTGCCAGCAGCTTGGGGAAGACTGGAAACACCATATATTTT
CDR3 protein: CASSLGKTGNTIYF

J gene: TRBJ1-2
clone size: NA
D gene: NA
V gene: TRBV7-8
CDR3 DNA: TGTGCCAGCAGTCGAGAGGTCAACTATGGCTACACCTTC
CDR3 protein: CASSREVNYGYTF

J gene: TRBJ2-2
clone size: NA
D gene: TRBD1
V gene: TRBV13
CDR3 DNA: TGTGCCAGCAGCCCGAGGACAGGGTGGGACACCGGGGAGCTGTTTTTT
CDR3 protein: CASSPRTGWDTGELFF

J gene: TRBJ2-5
clone size: NA
D gene: NA
V gene: TRBV4-3
CDR3 DNA: TGCGCCAGCAGCCCGCGGGACGGGGAGACCCAGTACTTC
CDR3 protein: CASSPRDGETQYF

J gene: TRBJ1-5
clone size: NA
D gene: NA
V gene: TRBV2
CDR3 DNA: TGTGCCAGCAAAGGGGATAGCAATCAGCCCCAGCATTTT
CDR3 protein: CASKGDSNQPQHF

J gene: TRBJ2-3
clone size: NA
D gene: NA
V gene: TRBV5-5
CDR3 DNA: TGTGCCAGCAGCCCGGACCAGGGTCCAGATACGCAGTATTTT
CDR3 protein: CASSPDQGPDTQYF

J gene: TRBJ1-5
clone size: NA
D gene: NA
V gene: TRBV7-9
CDR3 DNA: TGTGCCAGCAGCCTTGAGAGTAGCAATCAGCCCCAGCATTTT
CDR3 protein: CASSLESSNQPQHF

J gene: TRBJ1-2
clone size: NA
D gene: TRBD1
V gene: TRBV18
CDR3 DNA: TGTGCCAGCTCACCGGGGGACAGCGTCTACTATGGCTACACCTTC
CDR3 protein: CASSPGDSVYYGYTF

J gene: TRBJ1-4
clone size: NA
D gene: NA
V gene: TRBV28
CDR3 DNA: TGTGCCAGCAGTACAAACGGGGCAACTAATGAAAAACTGTTTTTT
CDR3 protein: CASSTNGATNEKLFF

J gene: TRBJ2-1
clone size: NA
D gene: TRBD1
V gene: TRBV5-1
CDR3 DNA: TGCGCCAGTAGGGACAGCTTTGGTGAGCAGTTCTTC
CDR3 protein: CASRDSFGEQFF

J gene: TRBJ1-2
clone size: NA
D gene: TRBD1
V gene: TRBV6-5
CDR3 DNA: TGTGCCAGCAGTCGGGACAGTTACTATGGCTACACCTTC
CDR3 protein: CASSRDSYYGYTF

J gene: TRBJ2-6
clone size: NA
D gene: NA
V gene: TRBV11-2
CDR3 DNA: TGTGCCTCGTCTGATTCTGGGGCCAACGTCCTGACTTTC
CDR3 protein: CASSDSGANVLTF

J gene: TRBJ2-7
clone size: NA
D gene: NA
V gene: TRBV10-2
CDR3 DNA: TGCGCCAGCAGTGACCCCGCCTACGAGCAGTACTTC
CDR3 protein: CASSDPAYEQYF

J gene: TRBJ1-2
clone size: NA
D gene: NA
V gene: TRBV5-6
CDR3 DNA: TGTGCCAGCAGGTCTTGGGGGGCTGACTATGGCTACACCTTC
CDR3 protein: CASRSWGADYGYTF

J gene: TRBJ1-5
clone size: NA
D gene: NA
V gene: TRBV4-1
CDR3 DNA: TGCGCCAGCAGCCAAGCGGACGGTTATCAGCCCCAGCATTTT
CDR3 protein: CASSQADGYQPQHF

J gene: TRBJ1-1
clone size: NA
D gene: NA
V gene: TRBV7-9
CDR3 DNA: TGTGCCAGCAGCGGGCTGAACCCTAACACTGAAGCTTTCTTT
CDR3 protein: CASSGLNPNTEAFF

J gene: TRBJ2-2
clone size: NA
D gene: TRBD1
V gene: TRBV7-9
CDR3 DNA: TGTGCCAGCAGCTGGGCGAGGGGGCGGACCGGGGAGCTGTTTTTT
CDR3 protein: CASSWARGRTGELFF

J gene: TRBJ2-2
clone size: NA
D gene: NA
V gene: TRBV5-1
CDR3 DNA: TGCGCCAGCAGATTGGACTTTGGCGGGGAGCTGTTTTTT
CDR3 protein: CASRLDFGGELFF

J gene: TRBJ2-5
clone size: NA
D gene: NA
V gene: TRBV7-2
CDR3 DNA: TGTGCCAGCAGCTTAGTTGGGGGTCAAGAGACCCAGTACTTC
CDR3 protein: CASSLVGGQETQYF

J gene: TRBJ1-5
clone size: NA
D gene: NA
V gene: TRBV27
CDR3 DNA: TGTGCCAGCAGTTCTTGGGGGGGCAATCAGCCCCAGCATTTT
CDR3 protein: CASSSWGGNQPQHF

J gene: TRBJ1-2
clone size: NA
D gene: TRBD1
V gene: TRBV10-3
CDR3 DNA: TGTGCCATCGGACAGGATGCTGGCTACACCTTC
CDR3 protein: CAIGQDAGYTF

J gene: TRBJ2-7
clone size: NA
D gene: NA
V gene: TRBV7-2
CDR3 DNA: TGTGCCAGCAGCTTAGGTCAGGCAGGGCCATACGAGCAGTACTTC
CDR3 protein: CASSLGQAGPYEQYF

J gene: TRBJ2-1
clone size: NA
D gene: NA
V gene: TRBV7-2
CDR3 DNA: TGTGCCAGCAGCTTAGATCCACAGTACAATGAGCAGTTCTTC
CDR3 protein: CASSLDPQYNEQFF